The 16 T cell receptor beta chains presented below share a single source sample, sequenced in a study of blood T cell repertoires in COVID-19. Assay used: immunoSEQ multiplex PCR; TCRdb lists only in-frame clones, some missing. This sample yields 200,000 to 250,000 clones, of which about 89% are seen a single time; roughly 4% belongs to the top ten. Sample: PBMCs or T cells enriched from blood (not recorded which). The receptors derive from a woman younger than 45 who had recovered from COVID-19.

The chain has TRBV7-2 and TRBJ2-1; 10 nucleotides line up with TRBD2. The CDR3 contains 15 residues. Germline V gene data show CDR1 as SGHTA and CDR2 as FQGNSA. The V gene end was trimmed by 6 bases and the J gene end by 7 bases; junction bases not matched to a gene: 9. CDR3 bases: TGTGCCAGCAGTCGTGGACTAGCGGCGAATAATGAGCAGTTCTTC. It yields the protein CASSRGLAANNEQFF.

The chain combines TRBV9 with TRBJ2-5, with 7 positions matching TRBD1. The CDR3 consists of 15 residues. Losses at the gene ends were 4 bases for V and 5 bases for J; bases not matched to a gene: 11. Germline V gene lookup returns CDR1 SGDLS and CDR2 YYNGEE. The CDR3 DNA is TGTGCCAGCAGCACCCGACAGGGTCTTGGGGAGACCCAGTACTTC. Translated: CASSTRQGLGETQYF.

This clone turned up a few times. The chain carries TRBV27 and TRBJ2-1, with a tentative D call TRBD2 (5 bases). The CDR3 loop spans 17 amino acids. Trimming removed 3 bases at V and 4 bases at J, with 19 bases between. Germline V gene sequence: CDR1 MNHEY, CDR2 SMNVEV (reference sequence). As DNA, the CDR3 is TGTGCCAGCAGTTTTTCGAGTATGCGGGCCCGTTACAATGAGCAGTTCTTC. This sequence encodes CASSFSSMRARYNEQFF.

This chain joins TRBV29-1 and TRBJ2-2; weak D call: TRBD2 (6 bases). V lost 2 bases and J 6 bases, leaving 10 bases between the germline ends. Germline assignment: CDR1 SQVTM and CDR2 ANQGSEA. This CDR3 is 13 amino acids long. As DNA, the CDR3 is TGCAGCGTTGAACTAGCGTCATCCGGGGAGCTGTTTTTT. Protein sequence: CSVELASSGELFF.

In the case of this clone: Other DNA sequences in the sample encode the same CDR3. The rearrangement links TRBV4-3 to TRBJ1-4; tentative D call: TRBD1 (5 bases). The germline V and J ends were trimmed by 1 base and 6 bases, with 9 bases remaining between them. CDR3 length: 14 amino acids. Germline V gives CDR1 LGHNA, CDR2 YSLEER. The CDR3, as DNA: TGCGCCAGCAGCCAAGTGGGGGGTGATGAAAAACTGTTTTTT. As protein: CASSQVGGDEKLFF.

The genes are TRBV28 and TRBJ1-2; TRBD1 might be the D (5 bases). This CDR3 contains 17 residues. Germline lookup yields CDR1 MDHEN and CDR2 SYDVKM. Deletions cut 4 bases from V and 4 bases from J, with 22 bases between. The CDR3: CASSSYEAGWHSYGYTF. As DNA, the CDR3 is TGTGCCAGCAGTTCCTACGAGGCAGGGTGGCACTCCTATGGCTACACCTTC.

The gene calls are TRBV7-2 and TRBJ1-1; D not resolved. The CDR3 loop spans 15 amino acids. V was pared by 2 bases and J by 3 bases, with 13 bases between. CDR1 SGHTA and CDR2 FQGNSA come from the germline V gene. CDR3 amino acids: CASSLFEWRDTEAFF. The CDR3 nucleotides are TGTGCCAGCAGCTTATTTGAATGGAGGGACACTGAAGCTTTCTTT.

The rearrangement links TRBV3-1 (or the pseudogene TRBV3-2) to TRBJ1-4, with 7 nucleotides matching TRBD1. This CDR3 contains 13 residues. Trimming removed 6 bases from V and 8 bases from J; junction bases left unmatched: 6. The germline CDR1 and CDR2 sequences are LGHDT and YNNKEL (reference sequence). The chain's CDR3 is CASRTGFQEKLFF. CDR3 in DNA: TGTGCCAGCAGGACAGGGTTTCAGGAAAAACTGTTTTTT.

This clone came up once. V is TRBV9 and J is TRBJ2-7; the match to TRBD2 covers 8 bases. Germline CDR1 and CDR2: SGDLS and YYNGEE. Trimming took 0 bases from V and 3 from J; bases not matched to a gene: 5. This CDR3 region has 15 residues. The CDR3 DNA is TGTGCCAGCAGCGTAGCGGGGGGGGCTGTCTACGAGCAGTACTTC. Translated: CASSVAGGAVYEQYF.

The chain combines TRBV7-9 with TRBJ1-5; TRBD1 matches 10 bases. J gave up 5 bases and V 1 base, and 5 bases lay outside the gene matches. Per germline, CDR1 SEHNR and CDR2 FQNEAQ (reference sequence). The CDR3 loop spans 16 amino acids. DNA of the CDR3: TGTGCCAGCAGCTTAGGTGGGACAGGGGTCGATCAGCCCCAGCATTTT. It yields the protein CASSLGGTGVDQPQHF.

The chain employs TRBV2 and TRBJ1-2; 8 bases line up with TRBD1. The CDR3 has 13 amino acids. Germline V gene lookup returns CDR1 SNHLY and CDR2 FYNNEI. The CDR3 sequence: CATRGRPYYGYTF. The CDR3 DNA reads as TGTGCTACCAGGGGGCGGCCTTACTATGGCTACACCTTC.

The rearrangement joins TRBV29-1 to TRBJ1-2, with TRBD1 identical over 9 bases. Germline CDR1 is SQVTM and CDR2 is ANQGSEA. V shed 5 bases, J shed 3 bases, and the junction held 10 bases outside the gene matches. CDR3 size: 15 residues. CDR3: CSVFTGGADDYGYTF. The CDR3 DNA follows: TGCAGCGTTTTTACAGGGGGCGCTGACGACTATGGCTACACCTTC.

This clone came up a few times. The chain employs TRBV11-2 and TRBJ1-2, with a tentative D call TRBD1 (6 bases). Deletions cut 4 bases from V and 2 bases from J, with 14 bases between. The germline CDR1 and CDR2 sequences are SGHAT and FQNNGV. The CDR3 contains 15 residues. The CDR3 sequence is CASSSIRGRNYGYTF. The CDR3 region has the DNA TGTGCCAGCAGCTCCATCAGGGGTCGGAACTATGGCTACACCTTC. Full variable domain (remainder filled in from reference TRBV11-2 and TRBJ1-2): EAGVAQSPRYKIIEKRQSVAFWCNPISGHATLYWYQQILGQGPKLLIQFQNNGVVDDSQLPKDRFSAERLKGVDSTLKIQPAKLEDSAVYLCASSSIRGRNYGYTFGSGTRLTVV.

The chain employs TRBV10-2 and TRBJ2-5; 9 bases fit TRBD1. The CDR3 extends over 17 amino acids. The ends lost 0 bases at V and 5 bases at J; junction bases unmatched: 10. Germline CDR1 is WSHSY and CDR2 is SAAADI. CDR3 sequence: CASSESRDRVMRETQYF. CDR3 DNA sequence: TGCGCCAGCAGTGAGTCCCGGGACAGGGTGATGAGGGAGACCCAGTACTTC.

The genes are TRBV29-1 and TRBJ1-1, with D uncertain. Germline assignment: CDR1 SQVTM and CDR2 ANQGSEA. This CDR3 contains 13 residues. The V end lost 2 bases, the J end lost 0 bases, and 7 bases lay between the germline ends. The CDR3 protein is CSVESALNTEAFF. CDR3 coding DNA: TGCAGCGTTGAAAGCGCCCTGAACACTGAAGCTTTCTTT.

This chain joins TRBV9 and TRBJ1-3; a weak D match, TRBD1 (6 bases). Trimming took 4 bases from V and 7 from J, leaving 12 bases between them. Per germline, CDR1 SGDLS and CDR2 YYNGEE. The CDR3 spans 13 residues. The CDR3 spells CASSPNQGNTIYF. The CDR3 region has the DNA TGTGCCAGCAGCCCCAACCAGGGGAACACCATATATTTT.